The clone carrying this T cell receptor (beta chain) was seen only a few times. Its antigen is not known. The data are from a study of T-cell reconstitution after alpha-beta-depleted transplantation in children. Findings of the study overall: By one year post-transplant, T-cell counts and diversity largely arose from T cells that were newly produced.

This CDR3 has 16 residues. V shed 3 bases and J 5 bases; nucleotides not matched to a gene: 8. The TCRbeta library was prepared with unique molecular identifiers. Using its own MiXCR run on the PCR reads, TCRdb lists one record per CDR3 protein. The sample holds about 500,000 distinct CDR3 sequences; about an eighth are singletons and the top ten take 12% to 15%. This sequence was found in a female patient aged 2-9 years who had a stem cell transplant for aplastic anemia, so the T cells may come from the graft donor. The starting material was PBMCs, mostly from graft donor cells, obtained 180 days after TCRalphabeta/CD19-depleted stem cell transplant. The chain joins TRBV12-3 or TRBV12-4 to TRBJ2-7, with 12 nucleotides matching TRBD2. As DNA, the CDR3 is TGTGCCAGCAGTTTTTCTAGCGGGAGGGCCGTCAACGAGCAGTACTTC. Protein product: CASSFSSGRAVNEQYF.